A single TCR beta chain is shown here with its context. Profiled with immunoSEQ multiplex PCR; TCRdb holds only in-frame clones, not every one. The table includes tens of thousands of clones, about nine tenths detected once. This sample was included in a study of T cell changes during pregnancy in multiple sclerosis. From germline, CDR1 is MNHNY and CDR2 SVGAGI (reference sequence). V gave up 2 bases and J gave up 0 bases, with 4 bases separating them. The CDR3 has 13 amino acids. V is TRBV6-6 and J is TRBJ1-2; no firm D call. The source is a female donor in good health, enrolled as a control in a pregnancy study. Sample: peripheral blood, taken after pregnancy. In DNA form, the CDR3 reads TGTGCCAGCAGTTACGAGGCTAACTATGGCTACACCTTC. This sequence encodes CASSYEANYGYTF.